Shown below are 9 T cell receptor beta chains from a single sample sequenced in a study of T cells after yellow fever vaccination. TCRdb passed the 5' RACE reads through MiXCR, listing each CDR3 protein once. The repertoire includes about 340,000 distinct CDR3 sequences, 3% to 4.5% of them detected once, and less than 25% sits in the top ten. Sequencing was performed on PBMCs, taken 5 days after the yellow fever booster vaccination. The receptors derive from a man younger than 30 who received the YFV17D yellow fever vaccine.

This clonotype appeared many times. V gene TRBV12-3 or TRBV12-4 combines with J gene TRBJ1-6; 7 positions agree with TRBD1. J gave up 10 bases and V 5 bases, and 5 bases lay outside the gene matches. The CDR3 has 13 amino acids. The CDR3 nucleotides are TGTGCCAGCAGTAATGACAGGGAATCACCCCTCCACTTT. Residues: CASSNDRESPLHF.

This clonotype was observed a handful of times. The V call is TRBV14, the J call TRBJ2-7; D unclear. Trimming cost V 1 base and J 2 bases, with 0 bases left between them. There are 11 residues in the CDR3. CDR1 and CDR2 (germline): SGHDN, FVKESK. The CDR3 loop reads CASSQAYEQYF. DNA for the CDR3: TGTGCCAGCAGCCAAGCCTACGAGCAGTACTTC.

The rearrangement links TRBV25-1 to TRBJ2-5, with a possible D match to TRBD2 (5 bases). The CDR3 sequence is 15 residues long. Per germline, CDR1 MGHDK and CDR2 SYGVNS. V was shortened by 0 bases and J by 1 base, with 9 bases between the two germline ends. In DNA, the CDR3 is TGTGCCAGCAGTGAATATACCGGACTCCAAGAGACCCAGTACTTC. Its translation: CASSEYTGLQETQYF.

This clonotype has more than one count but fewer than ten. This chain connects TRBV2 to TRBJ1-2; D gene uncertain. The CDR3 loop spans 11 amino acids. Germline CDR1 and CDR2: SNHLY and FYNNEI. V was clipped by 8 bases and J by 2 bases, with 6 bases between them. The CDR3 protein is CASWGNYGYTF. CDR3 coding DNA: TGTGCCAGCTGGGGAAACTATGGCTACACCTTC.

This clonotype was counted ten times or more. The J gene is TRBJ1-1, the V gene TRBV11-2; weak D call: TRBD1 (5 bases). With 3 bases removed from V and 9 bases from J, the gap between germline ends came to 11 bases. Germline V gene data show CDR1 as SGHAT and CDR2 as FQNNGV. The CDR3 totals 12 residues. The CDR3 region is CASSFRDSKAFF. CDR3 coding DNA: TGTGCCAGCAGCTTCCGGGACTCTAAAGCTTTCTTT.

This clonotype came up many times. The V and J genes are TRBV7-2 and TRBJ2-3, with a tentative D call TRBD2 (5 bases). The V and J ends lost 3 bases and 2 bases respectively, with 9 bases between them. The CDR3 totals 14 residues. CDR1 and CDR2 from the germline V gene are SGHTA and FQGNSA. The CDR3 protein is CASSLSGLTDTQYF. DNA of the CDR3: TGTGCCAGCAGCTTGTCCGGACTCACAGATACGCAGTATTTT.

This clonotype was observed a handful of times. J is TRBJ2-3 and V is TRBV27; D assignment may be TRBD1 or TRBD2 (6 bases each). Trimming stripped 1 base from V and 1 base from J, with 15 bases between. The CDR3 extends over 17 amino acids. Germline assignment: CDR1 MNHEY and CDR2 SMNVEV (reference sequence). CDR3 sequence reads: CASSLFAGGPGTDTQYF. As DNA, the CDR3 is TGTGCCAGCAGTTTATTCGCTGGGGGGCCCGGCACAGATACGCAGTATTTT.

This clonotype appeared many times. The chain combines TRBV20-1 with TRBJ2-2; D gene unclear. The CDR3 contains 14 residues. The V and J ends lost 2 bases and 5 bases respectively, with 12 bases between them. Germline V lookup: CDR1 DFQATT, CDR2 SNEGSKA (reference sequence). The CDR3 reads CSARTTLGTGELFF. The CDR3 DNA reads as TGCAGTGCTAGAACTACGCTAGGGACCGGGGAGCTGTTTTTT.

This clonotype appeared many times. This chain joins TRBV6-2 or TRBV6-3 and TRBJ2-6, with unresolved D. This CDR3 has 15 residues. CDR1 is MNHEY and CDR2 is SVGEGT in the germline V gene. Trimming removed 2 bases from V and 1 base from J, with 6 bases in between. The DNA for the CDR3 is TGTGCCAGCAGTTACGACACTTCTGGGGCCAACGTCCTGACTTTC. Translating it yields CASSYDTSGANVLTF.